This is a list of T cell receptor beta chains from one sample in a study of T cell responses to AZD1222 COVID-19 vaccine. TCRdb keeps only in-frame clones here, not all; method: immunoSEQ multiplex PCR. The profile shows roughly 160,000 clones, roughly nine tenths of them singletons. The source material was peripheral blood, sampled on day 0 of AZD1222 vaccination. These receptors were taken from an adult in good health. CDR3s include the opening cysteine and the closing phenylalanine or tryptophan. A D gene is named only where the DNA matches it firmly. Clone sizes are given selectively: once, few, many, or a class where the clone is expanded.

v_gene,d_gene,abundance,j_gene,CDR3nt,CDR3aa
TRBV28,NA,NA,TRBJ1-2,TGTGCCAGCAGTTTATTGGGGAACTATGGCTACACCTTC,CASSLLGNYGYTF
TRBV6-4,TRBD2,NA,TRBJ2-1,TGTGCCAGCAGTGAGACTAGCAATGATGAGCAGTTCTTC,CASSETSNDEQFF
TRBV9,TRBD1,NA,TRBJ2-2,TGTGCCAGCAGCGGGGGATCCGGGACAGGCGCCGGGGAGCTGTTTTTT,CASSGGSGTGAGELFF
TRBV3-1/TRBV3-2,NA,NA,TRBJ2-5,TGTGCCAGCAGCCAGGGGCGACAAGAGACCCAGTACTTC,CASSQGRQETQYF
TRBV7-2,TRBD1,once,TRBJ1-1,TGTGCCAGCACCCTGACAGGGGGCAGCACTGAAGCTTTCTTT,CASTLTGGSTEAFF
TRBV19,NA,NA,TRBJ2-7,TGTGCCAGTAGTTCTTGGACCGCGTCCTACGAGCAGTACTTC,CASSSWTASYEQYF
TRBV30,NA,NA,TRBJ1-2,TGTGCCTGGAGTTCAACAGAGATCCGTTCCTATGGCTACACCTTC,CAWSSTEIRSYGYTF
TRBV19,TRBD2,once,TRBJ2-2,TGTGCCAGTAGTAGCCCCGCGGGGGGCAACACCGGGGAGCTGTTTTTT,CASSSPAGGNTGELFF
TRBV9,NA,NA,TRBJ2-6,TGTGCCAGCAGCGTAGGAGGGGGGTCCAACGTCCTGACTTTC,CASSVGGGSNVLTF
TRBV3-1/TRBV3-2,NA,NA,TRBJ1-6,TGTGCCAGCAGCCAAGTTTTCGATTCACCCCTCCACTTT,CASSQVFDSPLHF
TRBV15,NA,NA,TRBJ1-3,TGTGCCACCAGCAGAGGGTACTCTGGAAACACCATATATTTT,CATSRGYSGNTIYF
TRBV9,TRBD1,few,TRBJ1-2,TGTGCCAGCAGCGACGGGACAGGGGGCGTCGGCTACACCTTC,CASSDGTGGVGYTF
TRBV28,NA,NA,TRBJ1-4,TGTGCCAGCAAACAAACGTCTATCGGATTTGGGGAAAAACTGTTTTTT,CASKQTSIGFGEKLFF
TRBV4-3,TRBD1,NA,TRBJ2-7,TGCGCCAGCAGCCAAGATCATCTGGTAGGGGGCTTAAACGAGCAGTACTTC,CASSQDHLVGGLNEQYF
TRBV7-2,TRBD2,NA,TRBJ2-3,TGTGCCAGCAGCTTAGCGCGTGCGGGAGGCTCAGATACGCAGTATTTT,CASSLARAGGSDTQYF
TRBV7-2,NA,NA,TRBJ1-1,TGTGCCAGCAGCAACCGACGGGAGAACACTGAAGCTTTCTTT,CASSNRRENTEAFF
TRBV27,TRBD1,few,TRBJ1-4,TGTGCCAGCAGTTCACAGGGGTTTAATGAAAAACTGTTTTTT,CASSSQGFNEKLFF
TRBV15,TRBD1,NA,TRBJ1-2,TGTGCCACCAGCAGAGATCATCAGGGGGCTACTGGCTACACCTTC,CATSRDHQGATGYTF
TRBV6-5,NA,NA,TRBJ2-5,TGTGTCGCAGTCGCGGAGGGTAAGACCCAGTACTTC,CVAVAEGKTQYF
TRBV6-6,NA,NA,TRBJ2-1,TGTGCCAGCACCTCCGGGACCAGAACGGGGAATGAGCAGTTCTTC,CASTSGTRTGNEQFF
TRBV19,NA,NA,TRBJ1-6,TGTGCCAGTAGTACTAATGGACAGACCGACAATTCACCCCTCCACTTT,CASSTNGQTDNSPLHF
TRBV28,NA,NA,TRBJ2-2,TGTGCCAGCAGTCCCGACTGGGCGGGGGAGCTGTTTTTT,CASSPDWAGELFF
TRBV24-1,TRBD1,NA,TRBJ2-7,TGTGCCACCAGTGATTCGAGACCCGGGACAGCTGCCTACGAGCAGTACTTC,CATSDSRPGTAAYEQYF